This T cell receptor beta chain is from a study of OX40 agonist ivuxolimab in advanced cancers. Study conclusions and caveats: Dose levels from 0.1 to 3.0 mg/kg saw CD4+ and CD8+ blood T cells expand clonally by week 6. The 0.1-3.0 mg/kg partial responders had among the lowest clonal expansion.

Comment on this clone: Its antigen is not known.

The CDR3 loop spans 13 amino acids. The V and J ends lost 4 bases and 1 base respectively, with 6 bases between them. CDR1 MDHEN and CDR2 SYDVKM come from the germline V gene. TCRdb's copy holds only in-frame clones and misses some; the assay was immunoSEQ multiplex PCR. Found here are 90,000 to 150,000 clones, 75% to 90% of them singletons; the top ten hold about 0.55%. The sequence derives from an adult with an advanced solid tumor such as melanoma, head and neck, liver or kidney cancer. The chain recombines TRBV28 with TRBJ2-3; a possible D gene is TRBD2 (5 bases). The sample consisted of CD4+ or CD8+ T cells sorted from blood, taken in a trial of the OX40 agonist ivuxolimab. The CDR3 sequence is CASSSGGTDTQYF. The CDR3 region has the DNA TGTGCCAGCAGTTCCGGGGGCACAGATACGCAGTATTTT.